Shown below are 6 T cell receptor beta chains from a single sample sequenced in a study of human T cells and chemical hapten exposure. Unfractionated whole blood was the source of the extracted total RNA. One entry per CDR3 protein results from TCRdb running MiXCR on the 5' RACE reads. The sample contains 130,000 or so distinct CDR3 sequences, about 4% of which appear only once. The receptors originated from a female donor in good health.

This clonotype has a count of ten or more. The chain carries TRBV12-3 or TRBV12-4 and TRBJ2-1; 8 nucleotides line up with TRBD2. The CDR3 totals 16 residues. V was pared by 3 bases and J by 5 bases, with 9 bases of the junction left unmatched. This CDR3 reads CASSFLTGGPNNEQFF. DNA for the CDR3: TGTGCCAGCAGTTTTTTGACGGGGGGGCCGAACAATGAGCAGTTCTTC.

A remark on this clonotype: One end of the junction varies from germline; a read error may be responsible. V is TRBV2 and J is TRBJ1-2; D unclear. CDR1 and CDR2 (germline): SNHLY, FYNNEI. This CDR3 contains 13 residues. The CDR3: CARRDNPNSGYTF. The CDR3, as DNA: TGTGCCAGGCGGGATAACCCCAACTCTGGCTACACCTTC.

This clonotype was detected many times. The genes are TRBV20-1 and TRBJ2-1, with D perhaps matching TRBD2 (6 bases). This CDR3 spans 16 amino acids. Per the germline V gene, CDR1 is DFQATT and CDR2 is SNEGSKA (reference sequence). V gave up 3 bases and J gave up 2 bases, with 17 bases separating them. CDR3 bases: TGCAGTGCTAGTAGAAGTAGGGGCGGGACCTACAATGAGCAGTTCTTC. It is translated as CSASRSRGGTYNEQFF.

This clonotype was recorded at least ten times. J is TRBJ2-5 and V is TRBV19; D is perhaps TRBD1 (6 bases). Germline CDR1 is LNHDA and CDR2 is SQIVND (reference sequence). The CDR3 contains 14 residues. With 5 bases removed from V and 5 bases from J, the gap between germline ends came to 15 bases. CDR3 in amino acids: CASSVTGSGETQYF. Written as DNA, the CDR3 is TGTGCCAGTAGTGTAACAGGGTCTGGGGAGACCCAGTACTTC.

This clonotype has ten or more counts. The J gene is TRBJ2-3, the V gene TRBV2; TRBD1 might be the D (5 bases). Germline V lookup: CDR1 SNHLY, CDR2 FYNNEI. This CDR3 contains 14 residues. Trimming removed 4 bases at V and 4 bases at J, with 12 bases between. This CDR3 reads CASSASRASDTQYF. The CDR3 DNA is TGTGCCAGCAGTGCATCCAGGGCCTCAGATACGCAGTATTTT.

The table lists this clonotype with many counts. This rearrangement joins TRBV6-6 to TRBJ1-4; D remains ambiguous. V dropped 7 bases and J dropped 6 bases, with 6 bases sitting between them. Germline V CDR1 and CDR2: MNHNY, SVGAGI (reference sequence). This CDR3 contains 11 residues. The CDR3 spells CASTGDEKLFF. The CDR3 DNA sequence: TGTGCCAGCACCGGGGATGAAAAACTGTTTTTT.